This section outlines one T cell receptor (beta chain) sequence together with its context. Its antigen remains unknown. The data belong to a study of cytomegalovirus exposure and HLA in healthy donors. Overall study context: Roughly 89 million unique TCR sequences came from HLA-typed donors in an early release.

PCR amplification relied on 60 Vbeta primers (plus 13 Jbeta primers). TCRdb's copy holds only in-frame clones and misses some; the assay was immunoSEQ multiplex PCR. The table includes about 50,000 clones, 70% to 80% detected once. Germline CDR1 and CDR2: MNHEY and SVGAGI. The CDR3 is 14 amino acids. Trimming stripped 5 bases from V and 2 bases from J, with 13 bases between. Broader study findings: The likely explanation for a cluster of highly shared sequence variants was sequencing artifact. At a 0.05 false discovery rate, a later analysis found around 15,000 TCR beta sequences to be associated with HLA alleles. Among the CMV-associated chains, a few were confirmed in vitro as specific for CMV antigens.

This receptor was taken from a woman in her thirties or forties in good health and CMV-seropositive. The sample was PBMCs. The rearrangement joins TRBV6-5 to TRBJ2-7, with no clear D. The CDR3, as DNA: TGTGCCAGCAGTGCTCAGGCCATAGCCTACGAGCAGTACTTC. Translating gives CASSAQAIAYEQYF.